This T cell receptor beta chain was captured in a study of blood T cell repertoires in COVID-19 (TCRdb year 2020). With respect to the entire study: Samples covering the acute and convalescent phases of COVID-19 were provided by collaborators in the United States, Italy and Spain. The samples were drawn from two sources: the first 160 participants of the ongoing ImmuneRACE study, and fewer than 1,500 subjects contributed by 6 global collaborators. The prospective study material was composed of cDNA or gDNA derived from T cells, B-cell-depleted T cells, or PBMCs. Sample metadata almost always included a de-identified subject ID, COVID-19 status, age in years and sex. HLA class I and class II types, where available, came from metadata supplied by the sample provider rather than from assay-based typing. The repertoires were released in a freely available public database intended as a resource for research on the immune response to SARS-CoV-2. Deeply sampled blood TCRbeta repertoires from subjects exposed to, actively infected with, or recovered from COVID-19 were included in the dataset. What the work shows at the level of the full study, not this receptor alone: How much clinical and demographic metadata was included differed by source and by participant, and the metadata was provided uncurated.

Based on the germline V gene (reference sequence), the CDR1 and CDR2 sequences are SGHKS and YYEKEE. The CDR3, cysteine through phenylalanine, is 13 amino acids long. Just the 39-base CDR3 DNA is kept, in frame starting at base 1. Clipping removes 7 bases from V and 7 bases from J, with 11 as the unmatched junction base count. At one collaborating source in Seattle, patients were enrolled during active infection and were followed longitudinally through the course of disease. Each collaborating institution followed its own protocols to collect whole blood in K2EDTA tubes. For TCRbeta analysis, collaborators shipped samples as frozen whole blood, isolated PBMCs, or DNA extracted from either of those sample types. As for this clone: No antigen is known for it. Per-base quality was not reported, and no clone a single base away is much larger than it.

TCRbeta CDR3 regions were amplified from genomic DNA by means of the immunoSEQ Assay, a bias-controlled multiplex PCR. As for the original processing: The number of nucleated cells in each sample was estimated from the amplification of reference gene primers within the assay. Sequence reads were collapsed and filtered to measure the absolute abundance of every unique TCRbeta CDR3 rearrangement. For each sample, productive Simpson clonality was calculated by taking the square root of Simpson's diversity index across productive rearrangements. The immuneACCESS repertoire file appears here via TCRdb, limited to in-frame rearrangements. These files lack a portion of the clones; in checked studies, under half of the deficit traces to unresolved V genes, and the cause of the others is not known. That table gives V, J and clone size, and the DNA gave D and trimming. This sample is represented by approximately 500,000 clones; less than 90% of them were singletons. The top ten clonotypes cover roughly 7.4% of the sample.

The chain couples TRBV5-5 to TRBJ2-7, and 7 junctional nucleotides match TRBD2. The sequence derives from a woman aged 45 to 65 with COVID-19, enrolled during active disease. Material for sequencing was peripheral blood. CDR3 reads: CASRRGAGGEQYF. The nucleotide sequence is TGTGCCAGCCGCCGTGGGGCCGGGGGGGAGCAGTACTTC.